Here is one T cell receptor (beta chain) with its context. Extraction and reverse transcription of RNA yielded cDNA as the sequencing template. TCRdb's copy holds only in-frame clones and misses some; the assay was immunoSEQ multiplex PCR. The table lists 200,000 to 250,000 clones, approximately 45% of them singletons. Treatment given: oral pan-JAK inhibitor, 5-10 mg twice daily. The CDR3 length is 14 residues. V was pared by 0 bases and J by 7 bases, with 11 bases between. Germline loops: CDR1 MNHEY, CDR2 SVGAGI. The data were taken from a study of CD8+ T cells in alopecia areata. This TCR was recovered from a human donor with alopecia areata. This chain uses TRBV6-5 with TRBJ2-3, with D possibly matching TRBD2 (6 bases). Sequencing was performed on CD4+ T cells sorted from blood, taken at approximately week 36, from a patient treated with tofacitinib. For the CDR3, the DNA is TGTGCCAGCAGTTACTCTAGCGGAGCCTATACGCAGTATTTT. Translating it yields CASSYSSGAYTQYF.